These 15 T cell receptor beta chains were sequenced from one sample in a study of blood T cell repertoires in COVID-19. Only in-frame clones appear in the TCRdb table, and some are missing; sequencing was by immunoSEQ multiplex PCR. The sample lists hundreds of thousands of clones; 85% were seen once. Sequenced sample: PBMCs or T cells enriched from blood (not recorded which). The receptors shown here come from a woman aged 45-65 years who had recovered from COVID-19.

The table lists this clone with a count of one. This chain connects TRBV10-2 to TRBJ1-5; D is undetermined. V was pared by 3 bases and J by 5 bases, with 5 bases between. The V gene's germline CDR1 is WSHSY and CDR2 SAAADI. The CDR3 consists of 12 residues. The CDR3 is CASSETHQPQHF. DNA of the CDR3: TGCGCCAGCAGTGAAACTCATCAGCCCCAGCATTTT.

The CDR3, as DNA: TGTGCCAGCTCACCCCCGGGACAGGGGTTCTACGAGCAGTACTTC. Protein product: CASSPPGQGFYEQYF. The chain joins TRBV18 to TRBJ2-7, with 10 bases aligning to TRBD1. After removal of 3 bases from V and 3 bases from J, the junction contained 5 bases not matched to a gene. Germline V CDR1 and CDR2: KGHSH, LQKENI. The CDR3 contains 15 residues.

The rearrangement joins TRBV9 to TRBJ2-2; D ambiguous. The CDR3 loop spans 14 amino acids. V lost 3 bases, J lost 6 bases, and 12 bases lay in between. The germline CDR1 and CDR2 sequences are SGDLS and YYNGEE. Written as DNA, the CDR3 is TGTGCCAGCAGCGGAATAGCCATCTCCGGGGAGCTGTTTTTT. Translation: CASSGIAISGELFF. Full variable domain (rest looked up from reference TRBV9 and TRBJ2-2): DSGVTQTPKHLITATGQRVTLRCSPRSGDLSVYWYQQSLDQGLQFLIQYYNGEERAKGNILERFSAQQFPDLHSELNLSSLELGDSALYFCASSGIAISGELFFGEGSRLTVL.

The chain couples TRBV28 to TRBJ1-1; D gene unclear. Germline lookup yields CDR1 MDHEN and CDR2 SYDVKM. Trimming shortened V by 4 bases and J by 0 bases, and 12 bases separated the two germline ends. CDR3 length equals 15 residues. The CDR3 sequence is CASSSEGFMNTEAFF. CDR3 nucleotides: TGTGCCAGCAGTTCGGAGGGCTTTATGAACACTGAAGCTTTCTTT.

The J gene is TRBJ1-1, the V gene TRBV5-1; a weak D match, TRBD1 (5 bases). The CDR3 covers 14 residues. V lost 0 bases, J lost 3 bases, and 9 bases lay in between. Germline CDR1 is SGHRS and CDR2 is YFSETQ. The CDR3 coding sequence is TGCGCCAGCAGCTTGGGAGGGGACTACACTGAAGCTTTCTTT. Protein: CASSLGGDYTEAFF.

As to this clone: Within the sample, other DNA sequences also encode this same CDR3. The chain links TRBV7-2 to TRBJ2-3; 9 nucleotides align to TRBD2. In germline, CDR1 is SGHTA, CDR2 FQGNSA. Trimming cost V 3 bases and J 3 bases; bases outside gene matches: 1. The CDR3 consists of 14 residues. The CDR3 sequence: CASSLGLATDTQYF. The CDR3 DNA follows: TGTGCCAGCAGCTTGGGACTAGCAACAGATACGCAGTATTTT.

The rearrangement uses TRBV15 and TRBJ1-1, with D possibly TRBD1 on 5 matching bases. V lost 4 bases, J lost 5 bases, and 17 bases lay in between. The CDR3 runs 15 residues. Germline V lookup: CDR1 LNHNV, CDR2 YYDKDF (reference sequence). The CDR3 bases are TGTGCCACCAGCACCCGGGACTCCAGGAGGACTGAAGCTTTCTTT. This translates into CATSTRDSRRTEAFF. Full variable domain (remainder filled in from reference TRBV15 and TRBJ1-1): DAMVIQNPRYQVTQFGKPVTLSCSQTLNHNVMYWYQQKSSQAPKLLFHYYDKDFNNEADTPDNFQSRRPNTSFCFLDIRSPGLGDTAMYLCATSTRDSRRTEAFFGQGTRLTVV.

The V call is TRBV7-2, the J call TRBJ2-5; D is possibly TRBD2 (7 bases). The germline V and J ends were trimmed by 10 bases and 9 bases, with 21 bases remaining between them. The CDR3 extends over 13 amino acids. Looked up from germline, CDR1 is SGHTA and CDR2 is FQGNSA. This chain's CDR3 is CATTLAAEGAQYF. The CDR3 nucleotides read TGTGCCACCACCCTAGCGGCAGAGGGGGCCCAGTACTTC.

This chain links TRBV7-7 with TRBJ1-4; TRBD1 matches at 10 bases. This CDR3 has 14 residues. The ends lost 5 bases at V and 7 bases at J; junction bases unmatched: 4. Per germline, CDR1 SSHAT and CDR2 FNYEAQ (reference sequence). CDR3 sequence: CASSPGQGSEKLFF. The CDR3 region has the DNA TGTGCCAGCAGCCCGGGACAGGGGAGTGAAAAACTGTTTTTT.

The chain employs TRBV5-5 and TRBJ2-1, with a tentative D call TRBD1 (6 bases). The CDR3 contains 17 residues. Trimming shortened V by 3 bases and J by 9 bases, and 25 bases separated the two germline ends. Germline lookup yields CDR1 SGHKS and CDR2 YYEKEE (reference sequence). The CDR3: CASSYNTGTRILLEQFF. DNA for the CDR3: TGTGCCAGCAGCTATAATACCGGGACACGGATCTTACTTGAGCAGTTCTTC. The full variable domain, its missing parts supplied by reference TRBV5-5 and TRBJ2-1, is DAGVTQSPTHLIKTRGQQVTLRCSPISGHKSVSWYQQVLGQGPQFIFQYYEKEERGRGNFPDRFSARQFPNYSSELNVNALLLGDSALYLCASSYNTGTRILLEQFFGPGTRLTVL.

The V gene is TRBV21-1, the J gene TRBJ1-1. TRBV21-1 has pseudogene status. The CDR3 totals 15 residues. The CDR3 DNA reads TGTGCCAGCAGCACATGGGAGACGATAAGCACTGAAGCTTTCTTT. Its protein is CASSTWETISTEAFF.

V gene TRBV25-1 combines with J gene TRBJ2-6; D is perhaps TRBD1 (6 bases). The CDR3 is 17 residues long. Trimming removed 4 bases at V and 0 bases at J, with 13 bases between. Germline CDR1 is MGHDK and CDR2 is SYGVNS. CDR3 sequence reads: CASSVAGVISGANVLTF. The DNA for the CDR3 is TGTGCCAGCAGTGTAGCAGGGGTTATCTCTGGGGCCAACGTCCTGACTTTC.

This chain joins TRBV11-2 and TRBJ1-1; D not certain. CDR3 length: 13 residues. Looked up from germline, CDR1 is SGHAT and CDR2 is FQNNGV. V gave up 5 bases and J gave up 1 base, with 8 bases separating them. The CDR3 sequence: CASSPSWNTEAFF. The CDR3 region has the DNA TGTGCCAGCAGCCCTTCCTGGAACACTGAAGCTTTCTTT.

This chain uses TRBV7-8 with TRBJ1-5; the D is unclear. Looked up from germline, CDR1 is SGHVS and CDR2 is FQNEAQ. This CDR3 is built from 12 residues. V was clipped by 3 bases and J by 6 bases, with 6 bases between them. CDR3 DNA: TGTGCCAGCAGCTTCTCGGGTCAGCCCCAGCATTTT. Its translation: CASSFSGQPQHF.

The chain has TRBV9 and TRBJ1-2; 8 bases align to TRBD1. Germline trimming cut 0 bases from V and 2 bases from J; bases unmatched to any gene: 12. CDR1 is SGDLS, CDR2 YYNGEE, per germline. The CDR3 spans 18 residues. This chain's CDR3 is CASSVVGGQAYRNYGYTF. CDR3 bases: TGTGCCAGCAGCGTAGTGGGGGGACAGGCATATCGGAACTATGGCTACACCTTC.